These T cell receptor beta chains were read from a single sample in a study of persistence of HIV-infected CD4 T cells. Assay used: immunoSEQ multiplex PCR; TCRdb lists only in-frame clones, some missing. The sample consists of 15,000 to 20,000 clones, about two thirds of them appearing once. For these receptors, no antigen is known. The material sequenced was CD4+ T cells sorted from PBMCs after approximately 19-hour stimulation, taken from a patient who received antiretroviral therapy. The receptors here all came from an adult woman with HIV who was CMV-seropositive. Each CDR3 is given with its conserved first and last residue. The D gene is left open where the match is weak. The size of a clone is reported for some rows only, either as once, few or many, or as a class for expanded clones.

TGTGCCAGCAGCTTGGCGCCAGCGGGGGATCTCAATGAGCAGTTCTTC	CASSLAPAGDLNEQFF	.	TRBJ2-1	TRBV5-4	TRBD2
TGTGCCAGCAGTTTACGGACAGCCTATAATTCACCCCTCCACTTT	CASSLRTAYNSPLHF	.	TRBJ1-6	TRBV27	.
TGTGCCAGCAGCTTAGATGGCAGGGACATGTCCGATGAGCAGTTCTTC	CASSLDGRDMSDEQFF	.	TRBJ2-1	TRBV11-3	.
TGTGCCTGGAGTAGGGTCACAGGGGGCAATCAGCCCCAGCATTTT	CAWSRVTGGNQPQHF	.	TRBJ1-5	TRBV30	TRBD1
TGTGCCAGCACTCTGGGGGACATGAACACTGAAGCTTTCTTT	CASTLGDMNTEAFF	.	TRBJ1-1	TRBV6-5	.
TGTGCCAGCAGCCCCGGGACAGACCTGGAAGCTTTCTTT	CASSPGTDLEAFF	.	TRBJ1-1	TRBV3-1/TRBV3-2	TRBD1
TGTGCCAGCAGTGTTTCAGTGGCTTACACTGAAGCTTTCTTT	CASSVSVAYTEAFF	.	TRBJ1-1	TRBV2	.
TGCGCCAGCAGCCCTAGCCTCCGGGACCTCACTGAAGCTTTCTTT	CASSPSLRDLTEAFF	.	TRBJ1-1	TRBV5-1	.
TGTGCCAGTAGTGCCCAGGTCACCGTTGGGGAGCTGTTTTTT	CASSAQVTVGELFF	.	TRBJ2-2	TRBV19	.
TGCAGTGCTGGCTGGTCCGAGCAGTTCTTC	CSAGWSEQFF	.	TRBJ2-1	TRBV20-1	.
TGTGCCAGCAGTGCTACCTGGCGTAACACTGAAGCTTTCTTT	CASSATWRNTEAFF	.	TRBJ1-1	TRBV6-4	.
TGTGCCAGCAGTAGAGCGGATGACACCGGGGAGCTGTTTTTT	CASSRADDTGELFF	.	TRBJ2-2	TRBV7-2	.
TGTGCCAGCAGTGAAGGACAGGCCTACAATGAGCAGTTCTTC	CASSEGQAYNEQFF	once	TRBJ2-1	TRBV2	.
TGCGCCAGCAGCTTGGCCAGTGGAGCGGCCGGGGAGCTGTTTTTT	CASSLASGAAGELFF	once	TRBJ2-2	TRBV5-1	.
TGTGCCAGCAGCCCCCGACAGGGGGCAACTAATGAAAAACTGTTTTTT	CASSPRQGATNEKLFF	medium-sized	TRBJ1-4	TRBV9	TRBD1
TGTGCCAGCAGAGGCGCGAGCTCTGGGGCCAACGTCCTGACTTTC	CASRGASSGANVLTF	.	TRBJ2-6	TRBV27	.
TGTGCCAGTAGTATTTGGACAGGGTCACTAACGAATGAGCAGTTCTTC	CASSIWTGSLTNEQFF	.	TRBJ2-1	TRBV19	TRBD1
TGTGCCAGCAGTTACTCCGGGGGAGGAGGTCAGCCCCAGCATTTT	CASSYSGGGGQPQHF	.	TRBJ1-5	TRBV6-5	.
TGTGCCAGCAGCCAACTTGGGGGCCGGGCGTCCAAAAACATTCAGTACTTC	CASSQLGGRASKNIQYF	.	TRBJ2-4	TRBV3-1/TRBV3-2	.
TGTGCCAGCAGCCCCTTAGGAAGCCTAACGGCGGGACTTCTGTATTTT	CASSPLGSLTAGLLYF	.	TRBJ2-3	TRBV3-1/TRBV3-2	.
TGTGCCATCGGCCGTGGGGGCGACCCCTACAATGAGCAGTTCTTC	CAIGRGGDPYNEQFF	.	TRBJ2-1	TRBV10-3	.
TGTGCCAGGGCCTCGGGGTTAGCCGAGACCCAGTACTTC	CARASGLAETQYF	.	TRBJ2-5	TRBV6-5	.
TGTGCCAGCAGCGAAAGTAGACTAGCAGCTGTTGGTTATACGCAGTATTTT	CASSESRLAAVGYTQYF	once	TRBJ2-3	TRBV9	TRBD2
TGTGCCAGCAGTCTCCTCCCCGGCTATGGCTACACCTTC	CASSLLPGYGYTF	.	TRBJ1-2	TRBV12-3/TRBV12-4	.
TGCGCCAGCAGCTATGACCGGGACAGGGGGCTCTACGAGCAGTACTTC	CASSYDRDRGLYEQYF	.	TRBJ2-7	TRBV10-1	TRBD1
TGTGCCACCAGCCCGCGGACAGGTTGGGATAGCAATCAGCCCCAGCATTTT	CATSPRTGWDSNQPQHF	.	TRBJ1-5	TRBV15	TRBD1
TGTGCCAGCAGCCCTCAGGGTGGCACTGAAGCTTTCTTT	CASSPQGGTEAFF	.	TRBJ1-1	TRBV9	.
TGTGCCACCAGCAAAATTAGCGGGGGGGCAGGAGAGACCCAGTACTTC	CATSKISGGAGETQYF	.	TRBJ2-5	TRBV15	TRBD2
TGTGCCAGCAGCCCACAGGGGGCTTGGGAAAAACTGTTTTTT	CASSPQGAWEKLFF	once	TRBJ1-4	TRBV7-9	TRBD1
TGTGCCAGCAGTGAACCAGGGATCGGTGAGCAGTTCTTC	CASSEPGIGEQFF	.	TRBJ2-1	TRBV2	.
TGCGCCAGCAGTGGAAAAGGGGACTATAATTCACCCCTCCACTTT	CASSGKGDYNSPLHF	few	TRBJ1-6	TRBV10-2	.
TGTGCCAGCAGGGGACAGGCCACTCCTGCGAGCTCTGGAAACACCATATATTTT	CASRGQATPASSGNTIYF	once	TRBJ1-3	TRBV28	TRBD1
TGTGCCAGCAGTCCGCGGCCCCTAGAAACCAGGGAAAAACTGTTTTTT	CASSPRPLETREKLFF	.	TRBJ1-4	TRBV27	.
TGTGCCTGGAGTGTCTCAGGGTGGGATGGCTACACCTTC	CAWSVSGWDGYTF	.	TRBJ1-2	TRBV30	.
TGTGCCAGCAGGATCACAGAGTCTTCGTATCAGCCCCAGCATTTT	CASRITESSYQPQHF	medium-sized	TRBJ1-5	TRBV7-8	.
TGTGCCAGCAGCATTAGCGGGGGCGCTCGCAACGAGCAGTACTTC	CASSISGGARNEQYF	.	TRBJ2-7	TRBV7-2	TRBD2
TGTGCCAGCAGCTTCTCCTTTGTCCCCGCCGGGGATTCACCCCTCCACTTT	CASSFSFVPAGDSPLHF	once	TRBJ1-6	TRBV5-5	.
TGCGCCAGCACCACCGGGACCCCACCGAGCACAGATACGCAGTATTTT	CASTTGTPPSTDTQYF	few	TRBJ2-3	TRBV5-1	.
TGTGCCAGCAGGGTTGTTGGGGCCAACGTCCTGACTTTC	CASRVVGANVLTF	.	TRBJ2-6	TRBV19	.
TGTGCCAGCAGCTCAGGCGGGGAGCTGTTTTTT	CASSSGGELFF	.	TRBJ2-2	TRBV5-8	.
TGTGCCAGCAGCTTGCGAGTATCAAACGACTATGGCTACACCTTC	CASSLRVSNDYGYTF	few	TRBJ1-2	TRBV5-5	.
TGTGCCAGCAGCCAGACTGGATACGAGCAGTACTTC	CASSQTGYEQYF	.	TRBJ2-7	TRBV3-1/TRBV3-2	.
TGTGCCAGCAGGACCGGGACTAGCGGGGCCGGGGAGCTGTTTTTT	CASRTGTSGAGELFF	.	TRBJ2-2	TRBV5-5	TRBD2
TGTGCCATCAGACTGGGACAGGGAGCTGAAGCTTTCTTT	CAIRLGQGAEAFF	.	TRBJ1-1	TRBV10-3	TRBD1
TGCGCCAGCAGCTTGGAGGGGTTCACTGAAGCTTTCTTT	CASSLEGFTEAFF	.	TRBJ1-1	TRBV5-1	.
TGTGCCAGCAGCCTAGGAGGGGCCGGGGAGCTGTTTTTT	CASSLGGAGELFF	.	TRBJ2-2	TRBV6-5	.
TGCGCCAGCAGCTCCCCCGATCTCCTTAATGAGCAGTTCTTC	CASSSPDLLNEQFF	once	TRBJ2-1	TRBV5-1	.
TGTGCCAGTAGTCCCAGTCGGGATCTCTCCTCCTACAATGAGCAGTTCTTC	CASSPSRDLSSYNEQFF	.	TRBJ2-1	TRBV19	.
TGCGCCAGCAGCCAAGACTGGACAGGGGCCACCGAGCAGTACTTC	CASSQDWTGATEQYF	.	TRBJ2-7	TRBV4-1	TRBD1
TGTGCCAGTAGGCCGGGACAGGGGATTTCTGGGGCCAACGTCCTGACTTTC	CASRPGQGISGANVLTF	.	TRBJ2-6	TRBV19	TRBD1
TGTGCCAGCAGCTTGGTGGGGGCCTCTGGAAACACCATATATTTT	CASSLVGASGNTIYF	.	TRBJ1-3	TRBV5-4	.
TGTGCCACCAGTGATATGGGACAGGGAGGCAATGAGCAGTTCTTC	CATSDMGQGGNEQFF	few	TRBJ2-1	TRBV24-1	TRBD1
TGTGCCAGCAGCTCCCGGGGGTGGTCGGGCTACACCTTC	CASSSRGWSGYTF	.	TRBJ1-2	TRBV5-6	.
TGTGCCAGCAGTCTGGGACAGTACACTGAAGCTTTCTTT	CASSLGQYTEAFF	.	TRBJ1-1	TRBV6-5	TRBD1